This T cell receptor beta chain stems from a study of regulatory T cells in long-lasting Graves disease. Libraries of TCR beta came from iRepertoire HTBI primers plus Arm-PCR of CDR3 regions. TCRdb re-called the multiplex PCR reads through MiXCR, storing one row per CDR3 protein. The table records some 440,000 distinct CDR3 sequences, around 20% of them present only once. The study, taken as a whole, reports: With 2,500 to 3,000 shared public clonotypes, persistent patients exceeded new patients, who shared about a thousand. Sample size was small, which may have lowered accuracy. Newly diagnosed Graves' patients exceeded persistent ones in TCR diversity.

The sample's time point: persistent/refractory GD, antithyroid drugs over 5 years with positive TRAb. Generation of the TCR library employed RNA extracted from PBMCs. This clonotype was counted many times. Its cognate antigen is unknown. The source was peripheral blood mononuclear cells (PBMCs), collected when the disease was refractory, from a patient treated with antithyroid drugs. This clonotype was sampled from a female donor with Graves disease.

DNA for the CDR3: TGTGCCAGCAGTCCCGGGGTCTCTATCACTGAAGCTTTCTTT. Protein: CASSPGVSITEAFF. The chain is built from TRBV28 and TRBJ1-1; no firm D call. The V and J ends lost 5 bases and 4 bases respectively, with 14 bases between them. Per the germline V gene, CDR1 is MDHEN and CDR2 is SYDVKM. The CDR3 contains 14 residues.